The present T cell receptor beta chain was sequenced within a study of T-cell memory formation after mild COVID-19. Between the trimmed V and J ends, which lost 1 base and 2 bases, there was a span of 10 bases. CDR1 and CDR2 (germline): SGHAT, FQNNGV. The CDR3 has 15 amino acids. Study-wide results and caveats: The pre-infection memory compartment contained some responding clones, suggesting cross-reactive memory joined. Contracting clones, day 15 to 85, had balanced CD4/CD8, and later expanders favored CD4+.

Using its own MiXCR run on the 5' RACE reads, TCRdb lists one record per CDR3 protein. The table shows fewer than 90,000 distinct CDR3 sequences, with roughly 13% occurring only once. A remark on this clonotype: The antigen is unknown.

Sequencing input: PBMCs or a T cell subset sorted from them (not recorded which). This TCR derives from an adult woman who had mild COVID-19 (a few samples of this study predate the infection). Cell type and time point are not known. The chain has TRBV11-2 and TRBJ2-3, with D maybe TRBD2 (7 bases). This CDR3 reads CASSLVAGATDTQYF. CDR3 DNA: TGTGCCAGCAGCTTAGTTGCGGGGGCCACAGATACGCAGTATTTT.